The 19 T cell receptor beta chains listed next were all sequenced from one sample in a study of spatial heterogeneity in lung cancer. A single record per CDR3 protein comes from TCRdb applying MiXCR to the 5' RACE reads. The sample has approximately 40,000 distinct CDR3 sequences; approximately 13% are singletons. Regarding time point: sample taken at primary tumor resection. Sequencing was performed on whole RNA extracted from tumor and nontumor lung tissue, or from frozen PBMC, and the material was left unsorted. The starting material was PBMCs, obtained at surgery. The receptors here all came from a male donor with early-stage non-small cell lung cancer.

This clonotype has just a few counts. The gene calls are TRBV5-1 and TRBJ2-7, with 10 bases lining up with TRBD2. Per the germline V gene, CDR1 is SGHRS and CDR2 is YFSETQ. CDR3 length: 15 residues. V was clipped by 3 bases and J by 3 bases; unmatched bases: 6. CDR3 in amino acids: CASSSWTSGHYEQYF. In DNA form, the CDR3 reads TGCGCCAGCAGCTCATGGACTAGCGGCCACTACGAGCAGTACTTC.

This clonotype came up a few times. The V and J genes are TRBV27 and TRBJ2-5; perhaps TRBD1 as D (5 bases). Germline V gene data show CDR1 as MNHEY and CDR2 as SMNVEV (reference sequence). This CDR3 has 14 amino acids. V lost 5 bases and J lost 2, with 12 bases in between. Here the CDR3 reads CASSPRAAQETQYF. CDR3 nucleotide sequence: TGTGCCAGCAGTCCCAGGGCAGCTCAAGAGACCCAGTACTTC.

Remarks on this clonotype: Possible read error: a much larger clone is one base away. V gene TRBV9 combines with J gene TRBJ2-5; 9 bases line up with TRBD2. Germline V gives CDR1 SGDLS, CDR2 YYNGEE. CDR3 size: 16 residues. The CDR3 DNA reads TGTGCCAGCGGCGTAGGTAGCGGGAGCTTAGGGGAGACCCAGTACTTC. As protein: CASGVGSGSLGETQYF.

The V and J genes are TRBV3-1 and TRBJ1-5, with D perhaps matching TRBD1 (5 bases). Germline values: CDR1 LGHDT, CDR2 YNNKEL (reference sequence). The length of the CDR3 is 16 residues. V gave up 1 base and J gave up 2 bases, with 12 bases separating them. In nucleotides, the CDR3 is TGTGCCAGCAGCCAAGGGGGACCCTGGGGCAATCAGCCCCAGCATTTT. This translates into CASSQGGPWGNQPQHF.

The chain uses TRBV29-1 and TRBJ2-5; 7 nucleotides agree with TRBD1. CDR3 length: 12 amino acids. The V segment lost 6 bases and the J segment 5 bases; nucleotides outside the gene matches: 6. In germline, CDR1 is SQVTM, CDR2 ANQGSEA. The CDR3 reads CSVSDRAETQYF. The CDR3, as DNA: TGCAGCGTGAGTGACAGGGCCGAGACCCAGTACTTC.

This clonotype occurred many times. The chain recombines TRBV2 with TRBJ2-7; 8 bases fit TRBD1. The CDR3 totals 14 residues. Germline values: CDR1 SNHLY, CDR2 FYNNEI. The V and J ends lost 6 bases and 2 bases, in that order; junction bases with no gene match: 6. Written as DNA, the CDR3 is TGTGCCAGCAGGACGGACAGGGCGACCTACGAGCAGTACTTC. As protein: CASRTDRATYEQYF.

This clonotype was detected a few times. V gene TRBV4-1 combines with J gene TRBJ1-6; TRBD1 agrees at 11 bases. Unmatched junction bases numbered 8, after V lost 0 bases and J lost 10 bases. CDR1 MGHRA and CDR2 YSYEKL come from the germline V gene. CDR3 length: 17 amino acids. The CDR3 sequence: CASSQDYRDRGRSPLHF. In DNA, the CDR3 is TGCGCCAGCAGCCAAGATTATCGGGACAGGGGGAGGTCACCCCTCCACTTT.

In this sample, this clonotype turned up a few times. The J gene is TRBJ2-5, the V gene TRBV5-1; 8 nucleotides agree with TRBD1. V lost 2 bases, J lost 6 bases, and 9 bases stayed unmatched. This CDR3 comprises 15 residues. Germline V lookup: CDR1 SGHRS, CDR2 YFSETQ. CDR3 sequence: CASSFGQGGGQTQYF. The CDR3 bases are TGCGCCAGCAGCTTCGGACAGGGTGGGGGACAGACCCAGTACTTC. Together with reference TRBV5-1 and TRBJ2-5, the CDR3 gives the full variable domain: KAGVTQTPRYLIKTRGQQVTLSCSPISGHRSVSWYQQTPGQGLQFLFEYFSETQRNKGNFPGRFSGRQFSNSRSEMNVSTLELGDSALYLCASSFGQGGGQTQYFGPGTRLLVL.

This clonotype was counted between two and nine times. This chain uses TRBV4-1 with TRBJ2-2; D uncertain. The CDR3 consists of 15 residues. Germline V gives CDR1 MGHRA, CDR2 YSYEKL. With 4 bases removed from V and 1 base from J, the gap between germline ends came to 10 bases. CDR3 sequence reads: CASSPLDGNTGELFF. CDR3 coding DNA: TGCGCCAGCAGCCCCCTTGACGGGAACACCGGGGAGCTGTTTTTT.

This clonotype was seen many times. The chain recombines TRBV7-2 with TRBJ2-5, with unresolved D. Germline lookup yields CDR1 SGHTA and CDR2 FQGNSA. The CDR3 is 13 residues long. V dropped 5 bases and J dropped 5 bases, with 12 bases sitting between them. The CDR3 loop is CASSLAPRETQYF. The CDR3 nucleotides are TGTGCCAGCAGCCTGGCCCCCAGGGAGACCCAGTACTTC.

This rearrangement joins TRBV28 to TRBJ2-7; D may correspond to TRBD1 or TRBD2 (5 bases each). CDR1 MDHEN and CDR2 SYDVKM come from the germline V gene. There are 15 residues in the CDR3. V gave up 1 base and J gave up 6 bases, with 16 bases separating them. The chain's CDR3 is CASSLSTGAFGEQYF. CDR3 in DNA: TGTGCCAGCAGTTTATCAACCGGGGCCTTTGGCGAGCAGTACTTC.

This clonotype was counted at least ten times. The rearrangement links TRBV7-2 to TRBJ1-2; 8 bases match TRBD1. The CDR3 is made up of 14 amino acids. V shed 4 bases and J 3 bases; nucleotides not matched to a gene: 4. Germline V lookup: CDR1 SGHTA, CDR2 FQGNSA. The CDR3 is CASSSDRGDYGYTF. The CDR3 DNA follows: TGTGCCAGCAGCTCAGACAGGGGCGACTATGGCTACACCTTC.

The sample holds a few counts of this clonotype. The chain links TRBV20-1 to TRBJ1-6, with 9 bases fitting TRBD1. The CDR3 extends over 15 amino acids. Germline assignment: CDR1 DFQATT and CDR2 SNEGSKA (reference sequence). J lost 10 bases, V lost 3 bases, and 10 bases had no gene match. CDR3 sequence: CSASRTGGVESPLHF. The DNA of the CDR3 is TGCAGTGCTAGCCGTACAGGGGGCGTCGAATCACCCCTCCACTTT.

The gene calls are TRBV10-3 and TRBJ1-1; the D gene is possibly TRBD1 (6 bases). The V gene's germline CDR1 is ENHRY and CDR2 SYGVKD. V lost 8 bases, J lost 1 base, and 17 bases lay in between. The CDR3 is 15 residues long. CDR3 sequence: CAIQVAPTGNTEAFF. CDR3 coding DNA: TGTGCCATCCAAGTTGCCCCGACAGGGAACACTGAAGCTTTCTTT.

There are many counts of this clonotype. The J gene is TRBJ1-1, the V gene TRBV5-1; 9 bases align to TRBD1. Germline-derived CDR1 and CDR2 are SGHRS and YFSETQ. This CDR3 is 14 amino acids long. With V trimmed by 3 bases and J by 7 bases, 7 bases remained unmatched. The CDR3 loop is CASSWGQGSNEAFF. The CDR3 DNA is TGCGCCAGCAGCTGGGGACAGGGTTCGAATGAAGCTTTCTTT.

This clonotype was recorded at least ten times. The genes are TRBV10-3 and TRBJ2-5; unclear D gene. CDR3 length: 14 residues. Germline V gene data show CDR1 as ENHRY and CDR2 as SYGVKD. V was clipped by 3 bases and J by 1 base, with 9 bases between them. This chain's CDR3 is CAISDFLGQETQYF. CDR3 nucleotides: TGTGCCATCAGTGATTTTCTAGGCCAAGAGACCCAGTACTTC.

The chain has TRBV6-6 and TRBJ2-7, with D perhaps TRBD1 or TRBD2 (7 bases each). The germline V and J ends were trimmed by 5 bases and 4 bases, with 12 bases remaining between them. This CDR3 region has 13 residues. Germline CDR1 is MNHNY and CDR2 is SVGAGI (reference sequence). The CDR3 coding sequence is TGTGCCAGCAGTAGCGGGACAGAGTACGAGCAGTACTTC. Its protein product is CASSSGTEYEQYF.

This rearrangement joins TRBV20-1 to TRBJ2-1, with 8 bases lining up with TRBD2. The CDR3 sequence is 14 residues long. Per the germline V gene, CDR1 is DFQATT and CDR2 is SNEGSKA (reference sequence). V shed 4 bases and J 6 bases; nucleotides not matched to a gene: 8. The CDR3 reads CSANPGLVSNEQFF. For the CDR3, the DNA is TGCAGTGCTAACCCGGGACTAGTGAGCAATGAGCAGTTCTTC.

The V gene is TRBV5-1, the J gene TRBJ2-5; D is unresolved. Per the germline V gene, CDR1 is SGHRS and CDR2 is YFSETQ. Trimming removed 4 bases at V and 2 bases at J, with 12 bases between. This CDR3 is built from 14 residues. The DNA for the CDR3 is TGCGCCAGCAGCAGAACCGGGCCGCAAGAGACCCAGTACTTC. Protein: CASSRTGPQETQYF.